This note documents a single T cell receptor (beta chain) sequence. TCRdb's table, derived via immunoSEQ multiplex PCR, lists solely in-frame clones and lacks some. Of more than 350,000 clones in the sample, around 87% were seen once. This specimen comes from a study of blood T cell repertoires in COVID-19. Study-level information: The United States, Italy and Spain provided the acute and convalescent COVID-19 samples. From T cells, B-cell-depleted T cells, or PBMCs came the material, which was cDNA or gDNA.

CDR3 length equals 17 residues. V was trimmed by 4 bases and J by 1 base, leaving 19 bases between them. Germline CDR1 is LGHNA and CDR2 is YNFKEQ. In Seattle, patients joined the study during active infection and were tracked longitudinally. The chain couples TRBV4-2 to TRBJ1-1; a possible D gene is TRBD1 (6 bases). The source material was peripheral blood. The sequence was collected from a woman aged 25-40 years with COVID-19, enrolled during active disease. CDR3 DNA: TGTGCCAGCAGCCGAGAAAATACCGGGACAACGAACACTGAAGCTTTCTTT. Residues: CASSRENTGTTNTEAFF.